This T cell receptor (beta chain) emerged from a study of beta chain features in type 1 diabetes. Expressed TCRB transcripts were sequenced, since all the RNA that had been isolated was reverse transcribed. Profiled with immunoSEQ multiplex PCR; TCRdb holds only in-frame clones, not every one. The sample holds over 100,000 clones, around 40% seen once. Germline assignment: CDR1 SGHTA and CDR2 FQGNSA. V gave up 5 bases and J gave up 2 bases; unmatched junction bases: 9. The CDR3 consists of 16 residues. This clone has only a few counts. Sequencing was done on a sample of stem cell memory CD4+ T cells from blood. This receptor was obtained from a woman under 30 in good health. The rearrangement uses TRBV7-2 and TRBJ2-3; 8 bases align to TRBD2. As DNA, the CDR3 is TGTGCCAGCAGCAAGACGGGACTAGGGCACACAGATACGCAGTATTTT. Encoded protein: CASSKTGLGHTDTQYF.